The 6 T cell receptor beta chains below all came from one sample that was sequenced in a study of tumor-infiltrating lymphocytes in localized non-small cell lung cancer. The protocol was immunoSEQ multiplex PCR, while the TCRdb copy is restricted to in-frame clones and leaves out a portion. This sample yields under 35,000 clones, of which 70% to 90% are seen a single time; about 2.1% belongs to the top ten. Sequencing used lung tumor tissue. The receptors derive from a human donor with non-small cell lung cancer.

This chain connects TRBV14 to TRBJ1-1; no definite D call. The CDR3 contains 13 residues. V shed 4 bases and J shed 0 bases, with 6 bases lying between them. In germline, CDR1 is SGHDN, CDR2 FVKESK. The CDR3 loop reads CASSRGMNTEAFF. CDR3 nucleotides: TGTGCCAGCAGCCGAGGAATGAACACTGAAGCTTTCTTT. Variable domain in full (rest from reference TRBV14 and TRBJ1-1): EAGVTQFPSHSVIEKGQTVTLRCDPISGHDNLYWYRRVMGKEIKFLLHFVKESKQDESGMPNNRFLAERTGGTYSTLKVQPAELEDSGVYFCASSRGMNTEAFFGQGTRLTVV.

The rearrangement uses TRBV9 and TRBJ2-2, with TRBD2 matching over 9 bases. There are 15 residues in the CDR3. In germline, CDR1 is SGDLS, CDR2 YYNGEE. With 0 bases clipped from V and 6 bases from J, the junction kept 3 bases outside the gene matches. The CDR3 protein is CASSVVGTSSGELFF. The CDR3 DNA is TGTGCCAGCAGCGTAGTTGGGACTAGCTCCGGGGAGCTGTTTTTT.

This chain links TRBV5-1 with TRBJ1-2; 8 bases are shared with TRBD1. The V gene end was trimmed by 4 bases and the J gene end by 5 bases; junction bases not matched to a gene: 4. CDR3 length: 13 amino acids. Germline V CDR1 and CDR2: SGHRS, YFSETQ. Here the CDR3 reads CASSLGQVYGYTF. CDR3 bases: TGCGCCAGCAGCCTGGGACAGGTTTATGGCTACACCTTC.

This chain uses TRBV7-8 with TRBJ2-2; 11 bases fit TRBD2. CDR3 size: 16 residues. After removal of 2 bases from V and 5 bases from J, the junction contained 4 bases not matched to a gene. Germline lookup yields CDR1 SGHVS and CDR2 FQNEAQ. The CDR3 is CASSLTSGGGTGELFF. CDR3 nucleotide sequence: TGTGCCAGCAGCTTAACTAGCGGGGGAGGAACCGGGGAGCTGTTTTTT.

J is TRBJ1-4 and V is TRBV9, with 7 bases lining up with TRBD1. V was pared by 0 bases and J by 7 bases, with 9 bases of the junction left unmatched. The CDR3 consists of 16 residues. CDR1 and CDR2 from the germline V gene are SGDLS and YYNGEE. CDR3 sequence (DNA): TGTGCCAGCAGCGTAGGCGGGCGACAGGGACTTGAAAAACTGTTTTTT. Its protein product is CASSVGGRQGLEKLFF.

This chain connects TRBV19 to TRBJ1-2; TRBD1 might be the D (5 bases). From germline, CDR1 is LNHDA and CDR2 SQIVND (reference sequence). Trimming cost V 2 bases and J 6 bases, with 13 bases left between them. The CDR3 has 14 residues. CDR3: CASSISRDGHGYTF. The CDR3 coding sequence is TGTGCCAGTAGTATAAGCCGGGACGGACATGGCTACACCTTC.